This T cell receptor (beta chain) was profiled in a study of beta chain features in type 1 diabetes (dated by TCRdb to 2017 to 2018). With respect to the entire study: Patients and healthy donors did not differ in mean age, gender distribution, total cell number or subset yield. Whereas all 28 donors provided naive and central memory subsets, regulatory and stem cell-like memory subsets were isolated from just 8 patients and about eight healthy donors. The study compared the TCRB repertoires of sorted circulating CD4+ T cell subsets in recently diagnosed type 1 diabetes patients with those in matched healthy donors. A total of over 90,000,000 sorted cells were examined across all samples, and a strong correlation was observed between cell number per subset and RNA yield.

With respect to this clone: Its antigen remains undetermined. No qualities accompany the bases; no much larger clone lies one base away.

The full study reports these points: PCR may preferentially amplify shorter templates, but because patient and control samples were amplified and corrected together, any resulting skew would affect both groups equally. Because the HLA sub-analyses included only small numbers of individuals, any influence of HLA type on TCRB rearrangement was left unresolved. Naive, central memory and regulatory TCRB repertoires appeared to be more alike among patients than among healthy donors. In all four CD4+ subsets, TCRB CDR3 length was moderately but significantly shorter in type 1 diabetes patients. Because cDNA was sequenced instead of genomic DNA, activated cells with high expression could be over-represented, although the groups did not differ in activation or CD3 levels. Patients with type 1 diabetes made fewer insertions and deleted more nucleotides at VDJ recombination sites, implying thymic rearrangement abnormalities.

The junction carries 21 bases between V and J, which are trimmed by 4 bases and 8 bases respectively. From cysteine to phenylalanine, the CDR3 is 15 amino acids long. Solely the CDR3 DNA is kept, with 45 bases framed from the first base. Based on the germline V gene, the CDR1 and CDR2 sequences are SGHRS and YFSETQ. The High Capacity cDNA Reverse Transcription Kit was used to reverse transcribe all of the isolated RNA, meaning that expressed TCRB transcripts were what got sequenced. Deep immunoSEQ sequencing was applied to naive, central memory and regulatory T cell samples, giving an average of roughly 3.5 million total reads per sample. Sorted cells were lysed in RLT buffer, and RNA was extracted using DNase-treated RNeasy Micro or Mini kits according to cell number. To prevent cross-contamination, each cell subset was processed individually, whereas patient and healthy donor samples were processed jointly. The immunoSEQ multiplex PCR was used to amplify TCRB sequences from cDNA, generating 87-bp fragments that spanned the CDR3 region. Sequencing of the amplicons was done on the Illumina HiSeq platform. The authors' pipeline ran thus. PCR bias was computationally corrected using synthetic template baselines, reads within Hamming distance 2 were collapsed, and singletons that could not be merged were discarded. Reads were aligned against IMGT to assign V, D and J genes, CDR3 length and insertions or deletions at six rearrangement sites. Within each subset, clonotype counts were normalized to sorted cell number, after which true diversity and Gini coefficients were computed with the tcR R package. The overlap coefficient, calculated on TCRB nucleotide sequences, was used to measure repertoire sharing. As a proxy for the pre-selection repertoire, out-of-frame TCRB sequences from naive cells were analyzed. TCRdb provides this immuneACCESS table in a form limited to in-frame rearrangements. Some clones are lacking; in checked studies, under half of them reflect an unresolved V gene, and why the rest are absent is not known. D and trimming were read from the DNA, whereas the V and J calls and clone size are those reported in that table. The sample has 330,000 or so clones on record, roughly 21% of them singletons. The ten largest clones capture 0.035% to 0.05% of the sample.

A single peripheral blood draw of approximately 110 mL on average was collected from each donor into heparinised tubes. A BD FACSAria II and a panel including CD45RO, CCR7, CD25, CD127, CD95 and CD27 were used to sort naive, central memory, regulatory and stem cell-like memory CD4+ T cells. Every sorted population had a purity above 98%. PBMCs were separated immediately by Lymphoprep density gradient centrifugation and were stained directly, without being cultured. Samples were stained and sorted in pairs, with one healthy donor and one patient per experiment, so that batch effects were minimized. The rearrangement joined TRBV5-1 to TRBJ1-2; the D gene identity is not certain. This TCR was sampled from a woman aged 18-29 years in good health. The material sequenced was naive CD4+ T cells from blood. In light of the paper, this sample's cell subset or site label describes: true naive CD4+ T cells. The CDR3 protein: CASSPDPSLFGGYTF. Here is the DNA: TGCGCCAGCAGCCCTGACCCGTCGCTTTTCGGGGGCTACACCTTC.